What follows is one T cell receptor (beta chain) and its context. Per the original data handling: Reference gene primers were amplified, and this amplification served to estimate nucleated cell counts. The data were produced by immunoSEQ multiplex PCR, yet TCRdb's version contains in-frame clones alone and is incomplete. V, J and clone size were drawn from that table, and D and trimming were deduced from the DNA. The table records fewer than 350,000 clones, roughly 90% of them present only once. This entry comes from a study of blood T cell repertoires in COVID-19. The ends were cut back, 4 bases at V and 4 bases at J, with 14 bases in the middle. Germline V CDR1 and CDR2: LGHDT, YNNKEL (reference sequence). The CDR3 loop spans 15 amino acids. All enrollees were roughly 18 to 89 years old and from 24 US areas.

This chain uses TRBV3-1 (or the pseudogene TRBV3-2) with TRBJ1-3; D is uncertain. This receptor was obtained from a young woman with acute COVID-19. Specimen: PBMCs or T cells enriched from blood (not recorded which). DNA for the CDR3: TGTGCCAGCAGCCCTTGGGCCAGCGGCGGAAACACCATATATTTT. This gives the protein CASSPWASGGNTIYF.